These 30 T cell receptor beta chains were sequenced from one sample in a study of response to subunit inactivated influenza vaccine. TCRdb re-called the RT-PCR reads with MiXCR, one entry per CDR3 protein. Of about 650,000 distinct CDR3 sequences detected, around 15% appear once; the ten largest clones hold 7.6%. The specimen comprised PBMCs from blood, sampled around 15 days before vaccination. Receptor source: a man in his fifties who received an inactivated influenza vaccine.

The chain uses TRBV20-1 and TRBJ2-1, with TRBD2 matching over 8 bases. Germline V gene sequence: CDR1 DFQATT, CDR2 SNEGSKA (reference sequence). Unmatched junction bases numbered 9, after V lost 6 bases and J lost 2 bases. The CDR3 runs 15 residues. The CDR3 here is CSAAIAGSPYNEQFF. CDR3 bases: TGCAGTGCCGCAATAGCGGGATCCCCCTACAATGAGCAGTTCTTC.

This clonotype was found a few times. The rearrangement joins TRBV2 to TRBJ1-1; 9 bases agree with TRBD1. V gave up 6 bases and J gave up 3 bases; unmatched junction bases: 8. Germline lookup yields CDR1 SNHLY and CDR2 FYNNEI. The CDR3 sequence is 15 residues long. The CDR3 DNA reads as TGTGCCAGCAGGCTTACAGGGGGCGGGTACACTGAAGCTTTCTTT. Encoded protein: CASRLTGGGYTEAFF.

This clonotype was counted once. J is TRBJ2-2 and V is TRBV12-3 or TRBV12-4, with TRBD2 matching over 7 bases. V gave up 6 bases and J gave up 0 bases; unmatched junction bases: 4. The CDR3 consists of 15 residues. As DNA, the CDR3 is TGTGCCAGCAGGGGAGGGACGCCGAACACCGGGGAGCTGTTTTTT. Translated: CASRGGTPNTGELFF.

V and J are TRBV4-2 and TRBJ2-7, with a weak D call TRBD1 (5 bases). The CDR3 is 17 residues long. Germline values: CDR1 LGHNA, CDR2 YNFKEQ. V shed 4 bases and J shed 3 bases, with 22 bases lying between them. The CDR3 DNA follows: TGTGCCAGCAGCCCGATCGTGGGGCAGGATAGGGTCTACGAGCAGTACTTC. It is translated as CASSPIVGQDRVYEQYF.

The rearrangement links TRBV5-5 to TRBJ2-5, with TRBD1 matching 8 bases. J was trimmed by 8 bases and V by 4 bases; bases with no gene match: 13. Germline V gene lookup returns CDR1 SGHKS and CDR2 YYEKEE (reference sequence). There are 15 residues in the CDR3. CDR3 loop: CASSLTGTGGVTQYF. The CDR3 DNA reads TGTGCCAGCAGCCTTACCGGGACAGGCGGCGTCACCCAGTACTTC. The whole variable domain, remainder taken from reference TRBV5-5 and TRBJ2-5, is DAGVTQSPTHLIKTRGQQVTLRCSPISGHKSVSWYQQVLGQGPQFIFQYYEKEERGRGNFPDRFSARQFPNYSSELNVNALLLGDSALYLCASSLTGTGGVTQYFGPGTRLLVL.

This clonotype turned up a few times. CDR3 sequence reads: CASSADRVGEQYF. The CDR3 DNA reads TGTGCCAGCAGCGCCGACAGGGTGGGCGAGCAGTACTTC. This chain links TRBV11-1 with TRBJ2-7; 7 nucleotides agree with TRBD1. Germline CDR1 and CDR2: SGHAT and FQDESV (reference sequence). This CDR3 contains 13 residues. V lost 5 bases and J lost 6; bases outside the gene matches: 7.

The table lists this clonotype with a few counts. The V call is TRBV6-2 or TRBV6-3, the J call TRBJ1-1, with 12 bases matching TRBD1. In germline, CDR1 is MNHEY, CDR2 SVGEGT. The CDR3 has 14 residues. J was trimmed by 5 bases and V by 6 bases; bases with no gene match: 4. The CDR3 nucleotides are TGTGCCAGCAGCAGGGACAGGGGGCCGACTGAAGCTTTCTTT. It yields the protein CASSRDRGPTEAFF.

This clonotype occurred a few times. The CDR3 DNA reads as TGCGCCAGCAGCCAAGATTCCCCGACAGGGGTCGGAAACACCATATATTTT. This codes for CASSQDSPTGVGNTIYF. The chain combines TRBV4-3 with TRBJ1-3; TRBD1 agrees at 8 bases. Germline V gene data show CDR1 as LGHNA and CDR2 as YSLEER. J was trimmed by 4 bases and V by 0 bases; bases with no gene match: 8. CDR3 length: 17 amino acids.

This clonotype was picked up many times. The genes are TRBV18 and TRBJ2-5; 13 positions agree with TRBD2. The V and J ends lost 3 bases and 2 bases, in that order; junction bases with no gene match: 0. From germline, CDR1 is KGHSH and CDR2 LQKENI. CDR3 length equals 15 residues. The chain's CDR3 is CASSPGLAGQETQYF. The CDR3 DNA follows: TGTGCCAGCTCACCGGGACTAGCGGGGCAAGAGACCCAGTACTTC.

V and J are TRBV2 and TRBJ2-1, with 11 bases that match TRBD2. V lost 2 bases and J lost 10; bases outside the gene matches: 10. Germline V CDR1 and CDR2: SNHLY, FYNNEI. This CDR3 spans 16 amino acids. The CDR3 spells CASSERKTSGRDEQFF. The CDR3, as DNA: TGTGCCAGCAGTGAAAGAAAAACTAGCGGGAGAGACGAGCAGTTCTTC. The full variable domain, rest sourced from reference TRBV2 and TRBJ2-1, is EPEVTQTPSHQVTQMGQEVILRCVPISNHLYFYWYRQILGQKVEFLVSFYNNEISEKSEIFDDQFSVERPDGSNFTLKIRSTKLEDSAMYFCASSERKTSGRDEQFFGPGTRLTVL.

The chain recombines TRBV3-1 with TRBJ1-2; D is undetermined. Trimming took off 1 base at V and 5 bases at J, with 8 bases between the two ends. The CDR3 extends over 13 amino acids. The germline gives CDR1 LGHDT, CDR2 YNNKEL (reference sequence). This CDR3 reads CASSQGIAYGYTF. The CDR3, as DNA: TGTGCCAGCAGCCAAGGGATAGCTTATGGCTACACCTTC.

The rearrangement joins TRBV6-2 or TRBV6-3 to TRBJ2-1; no clear D. The germline V and J ends were trimmed by 0 bases and 6 bases, with 12 bases remaining between them. Per germline, CDR1 MNHEY and CDR2 SVGEGT. The CDR3 has 15 amino acids. The CDR3 sequence is CASSYSTPRLNEQFF. The DNA of the CDR3 is TGTGCCAGCAGTTACTCGACACCAAGGCTCAATGAGCAGTTCTTC.

This clonotype has only a few counts. V and J are TRBV11-2 and TRBJ1-1; 9 bases map to TRBD1. Trimming cost V 1 base and J 10 bases; bases outside gene matches: 7. The CDR3 consists of 14 residues. Germline CDR1 reads SGHAT; CDR2 reads FQNNGV. The CDR3 is CASSLATRDRVAFF. The CDR3 DNA sequence: TGTGCCAGCAGCTTAGCGACCCGGGACAGGGTAGCTTTCTTT.

The chain joins TRBV5-5 to TRBJ2-7, with 10 positions matching TRBD2. After removal of 4 bases from V and 2 bases from J, the junction contained 6 bases not matched to a gene. CDR3 length: 15 amino acids. From germline, CDR1 is SGHKS and CDR2 YYEKEE (reference sequence). The CDR3 loop reads CASSVGLAPPYEQYF. CDR3 nucleotides: TGTGCCAGCAGCGTGGGACTAGCGCCTCCCTACGAGCAGTACTTC.

This chain's CDR3 is CASSFGTGHYEQYF. CDR3 nucleotide sequence: TGCGCCAGCAGCTTCGGGACAGGGCACTACGAGCAGTACTTC. The rearrangement joins TRBV5-1 to TRBJ2-7; 9 bases match TRBD1. V was pared by 2 bases and J by 3 bases, with 3 bases of the junction left unmatched. Germline V gene lookup returns CDR1 SGHRS and CDR2 YFSETQ. The CDR3 has 14 residues.

This clonotype has a single count. This chain links TRBV12-3 or TRBV12-4 with TRBJ2-6; D assignment may be TRBD1 or TRBD2 (5 bases each). The V gene lost 7 bases and the J gene lost 0 bases, with 10 bases spanning the gap. This CDR3 comprises 15 residues. The CDR3 DNA sequence: TGTGCCAGCAACCGGGGCCTCTCTGGGGCCAACGTCCTGACTTTC. It codes for CASNRGLSGANVLTF.

This chain uses TRBV30 with TRBJ2-1, with 8 bases matching TRBD2. The CDR3 consists of 17 residues. Germline V gives CDR1 GTSNPN, CDR2 SVGIG (reference sequence). J was trimmed by 8 bases and V by 5 bases; bases with no gene match: 20. CDR3 nucleotides: TGTGCCTGGGAGGACAGATCCGGGACTAGGTTTAGCTATGAGCAGTTCTTC. Amino acid sequence: CAWEDRSGTRFSYEQFF. Based on the CDR3 plus reference TRBV30 and TRBJ2-1, the full variable domain is SQTIHQWPATLVQPVGSPLSLECTVEGTSNPNLYWYRQAAGRGLQLLFYSVGIGQISSEVPQNLSASRPQDRQFILSSKKLLLSDSGFYLCAWEDRSGTRFSYEQFFGPGTRLTVL.

This clonotype occurred a few times. The V and J genes are TRBV18 and TRBJ2-1; D is possibly TRBD1 or TRBD2 (7 bases each). CDR3 length: 15 amino acids. Germline V gene sequence: CDR1 KGHSH, CDR2 LQKENI. V gave up 0 bases and J gave up 8 bases, with 14 bases separating them. The DNA for the CDR3 is TGTGCCAGCTCACCACCGGGGAGGGGGCTCGATGAGCAGTTCTTC. It codes for CASSPPGRGLDEQFF.

This clonotype was counted between two and nine times. CDR3 sequence (DNA): TGCGCCAGCAGCCTCGTAGCGGGAGCGGAGACCCAGTACTTC. Translation: CASSLVAGAETQYF. J is TRBJ2-5 and V is TRBV4-3; 9 nucleotides agree with TRBD2. The CDR3 has 14 residues. Germline V gene lookup returns CDR1 LGHNA and CDR2 YSLEER. The V gene end was trimmed by 4 bases and the J gene end by 5 bases; junction bases not matched to a gene: 5.

This clonotype occurred a few times. The rearrangement joins TRBV29-1 to TRBJ1-1; maybe TRBD1 (5 bases). CDR1 is SQVTM and CDR2 is ANQGSEA in the germline V gene. CDR3 length: 14 residues. The V gene lost 4 bases and the J gene lost 1 base, with 13 bases spanning the gap. CDR3 in amino acids: CSVGRRGTNTEAFF. As DNA, the CDR3 is TGCAGCGTTGGGAGGCGGGGGACGAACACTGAAGCTTTCTTT.

The genes are TRBV19 and TRBJ2-1; 8 positions agree with TRBD2. J was trimmed by 8 bases and V by 5 bases; bases with no gene match: 8. Per the germline V gene, CDR1 is LNHDA and CDR2 is SQIVND (reference sequence). The CDR3 runs to 14 residues. CDR3 sequence: CASSSGGPRDEQFF. For the CDR3, the DNA is TGTGCCAGTAGTTCGGGAGGGCCTCGCGATGAGCAGTTCTTC. The full variable domain, completed using reference TRBV19 and TRBJ2-1, is DGGITQSPKYLFRKEGQNVTLSCEQNLNHDAMYWYRQDPGQGLRLIYYSQIVNDFQKGDIAEGYSVSREKKESFPLTVTSAQKNPTAFYLCASSSGGPRDEQFFGPGTRLTVL.

There are a few counts of this clonotype. V and J are TRBV5-6 and TRBJ2-1; D remains unclear. This CDR3 is built from 10 residues. Trimming took 4 bases from V and 15 from J, leaving 11 bases between them. Germline values: CDR1 SGHDT, CDR2 YYEEEE. CDR3 region: CASSLARGFF. The CDR3 coding sequence is TGTGCCAGCAGCCTGGCCCGTGGGTTCTTC.

The CDR3 DNA is TGCGCCAGCAGCCAAGGGGTGACAGGGGTGTCGCCCCAGCATTTT. It is translated as CASSQGVTGVSPQHF. The rearrangement uses TRBV4-3 and TRBJ1-5; the match to TRBD1 covers 8 bases. The CDR3 runs 15 residues. In germline, CDR1 is LGHNA, CDR2 YSLEER. V was clipped by 1 base and J by 9 bases; unmatched bases: 8.

This clonotype turned up a few times. The chain couples TRBV25-1 to TRBJ2-7; the match to TRBD1 covers 9 bases. CDR3 length equals 15 residues. CDR1 is MGHDK, CDR2 SYGVNS, per germline. Trimming removed 0 bases from V and 2 bases from J; junction bases left unmatched: 2. The CDR3 region is CASSEYGTGTYEQYF. CDR3 in DNA: TGTGCCAGCAGTGAATACGGGACAGGGACCTACGAGCAGTACTTC.

The rearrangement joins TRBV5-1 to TRBJ2-5; 10 nucleotides match TRBD2. This CDR3 region has 16 residues. Germline V lookup: CDR1 SGHRS, CDR2 YFSETQ. Losses at the gene ends were 0 bases for V and 5 bases for J; bases not matched to a gene: 7. The CDR3 coding sequence is TGCGCCAGCAGCTTGGAGCCAGCGGGGGGGCGGGAGACCCAGTACTTC. Translated: CASSLEPAGGRETQYF.

The genes are TRBV4-2 and TRBJ2-7, with D maybe TRBD1 (5 bases). V was shortened by 0 bases and J by 2 bases, with 8 bases between the two germline ends. From germline, CDR1 is LGHNA and CDR2 YNFKEQ. This CDR3 contains 14 residues. The CDR3 bases are TGTGCCAGCAGCCAAGATAGGACAACCTACGAGCAGTACTTC. This codes for CASSQDRTTYEQYF.

This clonotype occurred a few times. This rearrangement joins TRBV20-1 to TRBJ1-6; 8 nucleotides align to TRBD1. Germline lookup yields CDR1 DFQATT and CDR2 SNEGSKA (reference sequence). V was clipped by 5 bases and J by 1 base; unmatched bases: 13. The CDR3 sequence is 18 residues long. Here the CDR3 DNA reads TGCAGTGCTCGAGTCAGGGGGCAAGGTATATCCTATAATTCACCCCTCCACTTT. Encoded protein: CSARVRGQGISYNSPLHF.

This clonotype was counted at least ten times. The chain is built from TRBV6-2 or TRBV6-3 and TRBJ2-7, with unresolved D. Germline CDR1 MNHEY, CDR2 SVGEGT. This CDR3 is built from 13 residues. V was cut by 2 bases and J by 2 bases, with 7 bases left in between. The CDR3 spells CASSYPRTYEQYF. The CDR3 DNA follows: TGTGCCAGCAGTTACCCGCGGACCTACGAGCAGTACTTC.

Comments on this clonotype: A read error may explain this, as a much larger clone is one base away. The V call is TRBV10-3, the J call TRBJ2-7; 9 bases are shared with TRBD1. The germline gives CDR1 ENHRY, CDR2 SYGVKD. The CDR3 is made up of 15 amino acids. For the CDR3, the DNA is TGTGCCGTCAGTCGTGGGGGACAGGGATCCTACGAGCAGTACTTC. It is translated as CAVSRGGQGSYEQYF.

The rearrangement links TRBV6-2 or TRBV6-3 to TRBJ2-6, with D perhaps TRBD1 (6 bases). V was shortened by 6 bases and J by 0 bases, with 18 bases between the two germline ends. The CDR3 has 18 residues. The germline V gene has CDR1 MNHEY and CDR2 SVGEGT. CDR3 region: CASRRPGQISSGANVLTF. CDR3 nucleotides: TGTGCCAGCAGACGCCCGGGACAAATAAGCTCTGGGGCCAACGTCCTGACTTTC.